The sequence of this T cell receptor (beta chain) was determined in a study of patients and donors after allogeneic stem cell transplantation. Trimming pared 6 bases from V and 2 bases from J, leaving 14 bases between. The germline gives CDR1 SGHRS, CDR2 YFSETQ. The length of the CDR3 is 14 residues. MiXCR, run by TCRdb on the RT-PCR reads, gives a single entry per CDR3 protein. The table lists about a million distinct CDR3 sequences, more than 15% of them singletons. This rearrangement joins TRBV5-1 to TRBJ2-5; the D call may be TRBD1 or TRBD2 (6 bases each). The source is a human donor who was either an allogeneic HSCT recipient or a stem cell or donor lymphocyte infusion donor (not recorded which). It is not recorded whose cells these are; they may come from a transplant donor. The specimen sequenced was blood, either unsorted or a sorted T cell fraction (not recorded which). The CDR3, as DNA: TGCGCCAGCAACGCGGGACACCCACAAGAGACCCAGTACTTC. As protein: CASNAGHPQETQYF.